The 18 T cell receptor beta chains below were found in one sample sequenced in a study of blood T cell repertoires in COVID-19. Profiling relied on immunoSEQ multiplex PCR, and the TCRdb table lists in-frame clones only, not all of them. The repertoire holds 250,000 to 350,000 clones, with roughly 90% as singletons. Input material: PBMCs or T cells enriched from blood (not recorded which). Source of these receptors: a woman aged 18-35 years who had recovered from COVID-19.

The chain employs TRBV28 and TRBJ1-2, with 7 bases aligning to TRBD1. V lost 4 bases to trimming and J lost 2 bases; unmatched junction nucleotides: 7. From germline, CDR1 is MDHEN and CDR2 SYDVKM. The CDR3 is 15 amino acids. This CDR3 is CASSSGQAPNYGYTF. DNA for the CDR3: TGTGCCAGCAGTTCAGGACAGGCTCCCAACTATGGCTACACCTTC.

The rearrangement links TRBV10-3 to TRBJ2-5, with TRBD2 as a possible D gene (5 bases). Germline CDR1 and CDR2: ENHRY and SYGVKD. With 3 bases removed from V and 4 bases from J, the gap between germline ends came to 12 bases. The CDR3 has 14 amino acids. The CDR3: CAISDIAFGETQYF. For the CDR3, the DNA is TGTGCCATCAGTGATATAGCGTTTGGAGAGACCCAGTACTTC.

J is TRBJ2-1 and V is TRBV7-2; the match to TRBD2 covers 12 bases. CDR1 and CDR2 from the germline V gene are SGHTA and FQGNSA. V shed 5 bases and J 4 bases; nucleotides not matched to a gene: 3. The CDR3 is made up of 15 amino acids. CDR3 DNA sequence: TGTGCCAGCAGCAACGGACTAGCGGGGTACAATGAGCAGTTCTTC. This sequence encodes CASSNGLAGYNEQFF. The full variable domain, in which reference TRBV7-2 and TRBJ2-1 provide the parts outside the CDR3, is GAGVSQSPSNKVTEKGKDVELRCDPISGHTALYWYRQSLGQGLEFLIYFQGNSAPDKSGLPSDRFSAERTGGSVSTLTIQRTQQEDSAVYLCASSNGLAGYNEQFFGPGTRLTVL.

V and J are TRBV5-1 and TRBJ1-1; perhaps TRBD1 as D (5 bases). Trimming took 0 bases from V and 1 from J, leaving 7 bases between them. The CDR3 covers 14 residues. Germline assignment: CDR1 SGHRS and CDR2 YFSETQ. CDR3 in amino acids: CASSLEGKNTEAFF. In nucleotides, the CDR3 is TGCGCCAGCAGCTTGGAGGGGAAGAACACTGAAGCTTTCTTT.

The genes are TRBV5-4 and TRBJ2-5; 8 positions agree with TRBD2. From germline, CDR1 is SGHNT and CDR2 YYREEE (reference sequence). This CDR3 region has 14 residues. Germline trimming cut 7 bases from V and 1 base from J; bases unmatched to any gene: 6. CDR3 in DNA: TGTGCCAGCTCGGGGGGGGGCAGCCAAGAGACCCAGTACTTC. As protein: CASSGGGSQETQYF.

CDR3 bases: TGTGCCATCAGTAAGGGACAGGAAAACACCGGGGAGCTGTTTTTT. This gives the protein CAISKGQENTGELFF. The chain combines TRBV10-3 with TRBJ2-2, with 8 bases lining up with TRBD1. V gave up 5 bases and J gave up 2 bases; unmatched junction bases: 4. CDR1 is ENHRY, CDR2 SYGVKD, per germline. The CDR3 is made up of 15 amino acids.

This sequence joins TRBV5-1 and TRBJ2-7; 7 bases line up with TRBD1. Germline V gene data show CDR1 as SGHRS and CDR2 as YFSETQ. Trimming removed 4 bases from V and 3 bases from J; junction bases left unmatched: 7. The CDR3 covers 14 residues. The CDR3 reads CASSHSGTVYEQYF. DNA for the CDR3: TGCGCCAGCAGCCACTCCGGGACAGTCTACGAGCAGTACTTC. The full variable domain, completed using reference TRBV5-1 and TRBJ2-7, is KAGVTQTPRYLIKTRGQQVTLSCSPISGHRSVSWYQQTPGQGLQFLFEYFSETQRNKGNFPGRFSGRQFSNSRSEMNVSTLELGDSALYLCASSHSGTVYEQYFGPGTRLTVT.

This clone was seen just once. The genes are TRBV6-5 and TRBJ2-7; 7 nucleotides agree with TRBD1. Germline values: CDR1 MNHEY, CDR2 SVGAGI. With 7 bases clipped from V and 0 bases from J, the junction kept 9 bases outside the gene matches. The CDR3 is 15 amino acids. CDR3 in amino acids: CASTPTGWSSYEQYF. DNA of the CDR3: TGTGCCAGCACCCCGACAGGGTGGAGCTCCTACGAGCAGTACTTC.

V gene TRBV28 combines with J gene TRBJ2-7; no reliable D call. The germline V gene has CDR1 MDHEN and CDR2 SYDVKM. V lost 7 bases and J lost 3, with 10 bases in between. The CDR3 length is 12 residues. CDR3 in amino acids: CASNRNRYEQYF. The CDR3 nucleotides read TGTGCCAGCAACAGAAACCGCTACGAGCAGTACTTC.

This clone was detected once. The chain has TRBV6-2 or TRBV6-3 and TRBJ1-1; D call uncertain. The CDR3 loop spans 14 amino acids. Trimming took off 0 bases at V and 4 bases at J, with 9 bases between the two ends. Looked up from germline, CDR1 is MNHEY and CDR2 is SVGEGT. This chain's CDR3 is CASSYSARGTEAFF. The DNA of the CDR3 is TGTGCCAGCAGTTACTCCGCAAGAGGCACTGAAGCTTTCTTT.

The chain recombines TRBV7-5 with TRBJ2-7; the listed D gene, TRBD1, was not tested against the DNA. TRBV7-5 is a documented pseudogene. CDR3 length: 17 residues. The CDR3 region is CVRSLVAGQSASYEQYF. DNA of the CDR3: TGTGTCAGAAGCTTAGTTGCCGGACAGTCGGCCTCCTACGAGCAGTACTTC.

The gene calls are TRBV27 and TRBJ2-1; weak D call: TRBD2 (6 bases). Germline CDR1 reads MNHEY; CDR2 reads SMNVEV (reference sequence). The V gene lost 6 bases and the J gene lost 9 bases, with 18 bases spanning the gap. The CDR3 has 14 residues. CDR3 sequence: CASRGGTHLLEQFF. In DNA form, the CDR3 reads TGTGCCAGCAGGGGGGGAACACATCTGCTTGAGCAGTTCTTC.

The V and J genes are TRBV25-1 and TRBJ1-6; D call uncertain. V lost 5 bases and J 0 bases, leaving 11 bases between the germline ends. The germline gives CDR1 MGHDK, CDR2 SYGVNS. The CDR3 contains 16 residues. In DNA, the CDR3 is TGTGCCAGCAGTCCGCGTAGGAGCTCCTATAATTCACCCCTCCACTTT. Protein: CASSPRRSSYNSPLHF.

V gene TRBV7-9 combines with J gene TRBJ2-3; D perhaps matches TRBD1 (6 bases). The V gene lost 5 bases and the J gene lost 5 bases, with 14 bases spanning the gap. Germline V gene sequence: CDR1 SEHNR, CDR2 FQNEAQ (reference sequence). This CDR3 has 14 residues. The CDR3 spells CASSLRGQVDTQYF. The DNA of the CDR3 is TGTGCCAGCAGCCTTCGGGGACAAGTAGATACGCAGTATTTT. The variable domain in full, with the rest retrieved from reference TRBV7-9 and TRBJ2-3, is DTGVSQNPRHKITKRGQNVTFRCDPISEHNRLYWYRQTLGQGPEFLTYFQNEAQLEKSRLLSDRFSAERPKGSFSTLEIQRTEQGDSAMYLCASSLRGQVDTQYFGPGTRLTVL.

The chain carries TRBV4-3 and TRBJ1-4, with a tentative D call TRBD1 (6 bases). CDR1 and CDR2 from the germline V gene are LGHNA and YSLEER. Trimming removed 8 bases at V and 4 bases at J, with 23 bases between. This CDR3 contains 17 residues. The CDR3 DNA is TGCGCCAGCCAAGCCGCCTTTTGGGGGCGCGGTAATGAAAAACTGTTTTTT. This gives the protein CASQAAFWGRGNEKLFF.

The sample holds one count of this clone. This sequence joins TRBV14 and TRBJ2-1, with TRBD2 identical over 12 bases. CDR1 SGHDN and CDR2 FVKESK come from the germline V gene. The CDR3 contains 14 residues. The junction had 8 bases not matched to a gene; V was cut back by 5 bases and J by 12 bases. CDR3 sequence: CASSTSSGGALQFF. The CDR3 region has the DNA TGTGCCAGCAGCACCTCTAGCGGGGGGGCCCTGCAGTTCTTC.

This rearrangement joins TRBV4-3 to TRBJ2-2; D possibly corresponds to TRBD1 (6 bases). This CDR3 has 15 amino acids. Germline V gene lookup returns CDR1 LGHNA and CDR2 YSLEER. The V end lost 6 bases, the J end lost 0 bases, and 11 bases lay between the germline ends. Here the CDR3 DNA reads TGCGCCAGCAGGTGGGACACCTCGAACACCGGGGAGCTGTTTTTT. Amino acids: CASRWDTSNTGELFF.

J is TRBJ1-2 and V is TRBV6-5; no reliable D call. The CDR3 length is 13 residues. CDR1 and CDR2 from the germline V gene are MNHEY and SVGAGI. Trimming removed 6 bases at V and 8 bases at J, with 16 bases between. CDR3 residues: CASRPDTSVGYTF. Written as DNA, the CDR3 is TGTGCCAGCAGACCCGACACTTCTGTAGGCTACACCTTC.